This T cell receptor (beta chain) was sequenced in a study of regulatory T cells in long-lasting Graves disease. Only a few counts were recorded for this clonotype. Time point described: newly diagnosed GD, antithyroid drugs for less than 3 months. The TCR library was prepared using RNA isolated from PBMCs. The CDR3 is 15 amino acids. V lost 7 bases to trimming and J lost 3 bases, with 19 bases between them. Germline V gives CDR1 SGHRS, CDR2 YFSETQ. CDR3-region Arm-PCR and iRepertoire HTBI primers produced the TCR beta libraries. TCRdb re-analysed the multiplex PCR reads in MiXCR, keeping a single row per CDR3 protein. Among 370,000 or so distinct CDR3 sequences, roughly 16% were seen once, and the ten largest hold roughly a fifth. The sample was also reused in another study, on T cells in Graves' hyperthyroidism and ophthalmopathy.

This material consisted of peripheral blood mononuclear cells (PBMCs), taken at new diagnosis, from a patient treated with antithyroid drugs. This receptor was taken from a woman younger than 35 with Graves disease. J is TRBJ1-1 and V is TRBV5-1, with D possibly matching TRBD1 (5 bases). The CDR3 DNA reads as TGCGCCAGCGCCGTTACCGGGACCCTCGACACTGAAGCTTTCTTT. It codes for CASAVTGTLDTEAFF. The whole variable domain, filled in from reference TRBV5-1 and TRBJ1-1, reads KAGVTQTPRYLIKTRGQQVTLSCSPISGHRSVSWYQQTPGQGLQFLFEYFSETQRNKGNFPGRFSGRQFSNSRSEMNVSTLELGDSALYLCASAVTGTLDTEAFFGQGTRLTVV.